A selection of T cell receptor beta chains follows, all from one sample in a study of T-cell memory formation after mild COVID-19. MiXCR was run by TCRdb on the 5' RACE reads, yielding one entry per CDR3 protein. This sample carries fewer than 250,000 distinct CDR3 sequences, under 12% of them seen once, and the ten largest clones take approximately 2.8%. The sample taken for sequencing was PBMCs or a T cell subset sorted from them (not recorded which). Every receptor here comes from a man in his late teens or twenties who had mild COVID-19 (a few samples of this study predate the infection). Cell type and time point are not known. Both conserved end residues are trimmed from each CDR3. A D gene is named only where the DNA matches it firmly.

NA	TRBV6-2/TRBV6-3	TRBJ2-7	ASRLGLYYEQY
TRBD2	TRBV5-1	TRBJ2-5	ASSWGLTQETQY
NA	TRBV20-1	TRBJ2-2	SARDPGGGGELF
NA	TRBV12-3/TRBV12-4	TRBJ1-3	ASSLSRGGNTIY
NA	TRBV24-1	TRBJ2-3	ATSDRTRTDTQY
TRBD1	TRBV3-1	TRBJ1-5	ASSQAQGAGQPQH
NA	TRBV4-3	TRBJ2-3	ASSHLAGGSTDTQY
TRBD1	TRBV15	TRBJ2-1	ATSRGQSLSYNEQF
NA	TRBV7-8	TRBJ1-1	ASSSGPGRTSSEAF
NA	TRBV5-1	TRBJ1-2	ASSFGETPGYT
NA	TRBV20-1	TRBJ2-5	SATTVAGIETQY
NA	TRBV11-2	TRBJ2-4	ASSFGNIQY
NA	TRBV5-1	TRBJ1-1	ASTLGTVLSTEAF
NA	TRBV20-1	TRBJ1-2	SARSPQTSYGYT
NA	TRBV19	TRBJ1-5	ASSPPGGAQH
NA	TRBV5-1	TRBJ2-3	ASSPLFTDTQY
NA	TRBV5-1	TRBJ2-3	ASSSLGSTDTQY
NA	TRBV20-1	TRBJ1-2	SAGVLGGNYGYT
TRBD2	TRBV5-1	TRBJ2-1	ASGPSGVDEQF
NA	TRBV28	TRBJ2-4	ASRTSKMGIQY
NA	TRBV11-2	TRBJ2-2	ASSLEFGPGELF
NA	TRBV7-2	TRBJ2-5	ASSLFMSVEGETQY
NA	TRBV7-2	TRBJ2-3	ASSLFRSTQY
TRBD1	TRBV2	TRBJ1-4	ASGSTGGNEKLF
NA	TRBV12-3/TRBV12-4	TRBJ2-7	ASSLDTVYEQY
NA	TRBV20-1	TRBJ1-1	SAGGQLNTEAF
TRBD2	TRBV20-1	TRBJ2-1	SARDPSGGNNNEQF
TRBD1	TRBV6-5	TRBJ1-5	ASSPGTGTLSNQPQH
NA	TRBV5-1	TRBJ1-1	ASSRQGTTEAF
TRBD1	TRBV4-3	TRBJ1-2	ASSGPGQPNYGYT
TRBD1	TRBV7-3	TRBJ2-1	ASSPWTGGNEQF
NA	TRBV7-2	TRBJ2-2	ASSRPRYTGELF
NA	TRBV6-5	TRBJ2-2	ASRQGFNTGELF
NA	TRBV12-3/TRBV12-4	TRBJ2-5	ASSISGTQY
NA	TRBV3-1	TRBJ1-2	ASSQASGYT
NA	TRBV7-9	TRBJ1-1	ASSLEAPQAF
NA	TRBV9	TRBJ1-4	ASSAQASGTNEKLF
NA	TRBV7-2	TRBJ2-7	ASSLFRRGEQY
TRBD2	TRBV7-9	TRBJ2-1	ASSLTSGEQF
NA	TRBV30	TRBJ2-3	AWGLGDTQY
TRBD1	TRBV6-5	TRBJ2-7	ASSSKGTGRYEQY
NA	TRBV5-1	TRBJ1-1	ASSRTWGAPGGTEAF
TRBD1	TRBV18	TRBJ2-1	ASSRTGRNEQF
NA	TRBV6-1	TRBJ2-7	ASRFQLYEQY
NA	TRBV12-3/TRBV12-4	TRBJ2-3	ASSLTGNPDTQY
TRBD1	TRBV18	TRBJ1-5	ASSQTGRNQPQH
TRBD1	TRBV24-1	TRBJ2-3	ATSFGQGRTDTQY
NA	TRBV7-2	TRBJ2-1	ATAGQAVNEQF
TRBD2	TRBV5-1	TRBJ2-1	ASSLYGGINEQF
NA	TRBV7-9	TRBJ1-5	ASSLGPRRGSNQPQH
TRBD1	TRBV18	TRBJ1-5	ASSPGQGYNQPQH
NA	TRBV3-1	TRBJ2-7	ASSQDPPGGDYEQY
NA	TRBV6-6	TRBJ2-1	ASSPGGPYNEQF
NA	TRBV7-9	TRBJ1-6	ASTPPGLQSPLH
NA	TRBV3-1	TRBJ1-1	ASSHRGGTEAF